Shown below are 27 T cell receptor beta chains from a single sample sequenced in a study of CXCR3-negative and CXCR3-positive naive CD8 T cells. With UMI labels, 5' RACE was used to prepare the TRB cDNA libraries. TCRdb reprocessed the 5' RACE reads, keeping one entry per CDR3 protein, no DNA. The sample totals 38,000 or so distinct CDR3 sequences. Sequencing was carried out using naive CXCR3- CD8+ T cells from blood. Specified subset: CD45RO-CCR7+CD27+CD95- naive CD8+ T cells lacking CXCR3 (TNR3-). These receptors were obtained from a human donor in good health. Some clones in this sample may be carry-over from other donors' samples.

The chain has TRBV25-1 and TRBJ2-5; the D gene TCRdb calls, TRBD1, cannot be checked with no DNA. Germline loops: CDR1 MGHDK, CDR2 SYGVNS. CDR3 length: 11 residues. The CDR3 loop is CASGVGETQYF.

V and J are TRBV12-3 or TRBV12-4 and TRBJ2-6; TCRdb reports TRBD1, a call that lacks DNA to check it against. This CDR3 comprises 16 residues. This CDR3 reads CASRGQGAAGANVLTF.

This chain's CDR3 is CASSYVGPDTQYF. The chain joins TRBV6-6 to TRBJ2-3. Germline CDR1 reads MNHNY; CDR2 reads SVGAGI (reference sequence). The CDR3 sequence is 13 residues long.

This rearrangement joins TRBV12-3 or TRBV12-4 to TRBJ1-1. The CDR3 totals 14 residues. The CDR3: CASTQLGWNTEAFF.

The rearrangement joins TRBV7-2 to TRBJ2-5. The germline V gene has CDR1 SGHTA and CDR2 FQGNSA. The CDR3 is 14 amino acids. CDR3 residues: CASSLVWEQETQYF. Full variable domain (outside the CDR3, taken from reference TRBV7-2 and TRBJ2-5): GAGVSQSPSNKVTEKGKDVELRCDPISGHTALYWYRQSLGQGLEFLIYFQGNSAPDKSGLPSDRFSAERTGGSVSTLTIQRTQQEDSAVYLCASSLVWEQETQYFGPGTRLLVL.

The chain links TRBV29-1 to TRBJ2-1; no DNA is available, so the TRBD1 call from TCRdb remains unchecked. The V gene's germline CDR1 is SQVTM and CDR2 ANQGSEA. The CDR3 is 16 amino acids. CDR3 in amino acids: CSVEDPAGEGENEQFF.

The rearrangement joins TRBV20-1 to TRBJ1-5; TCRdb calls TRBD1, which cannot be checked without DNA. Germline CDR1 is DFQATT and CDR2 is SNEGSKA (reference sequence). The CDR3 length is 18 residues. CDR3 amino acids: CSALQTGGAGASYQPQHF.

The V and J genes are TRBV12-3 or TRBV12-4 and TRBJ1-2; the D gene TCRdb calls, TRBD1, cannot be checked with no DNA. The CDR3 loop spans 14 amino acids. This CDR3 is CASSTRTGNYGYTF.

The chain's CDR3 is CSVARPQTAEAFF. The chain carries TRBV29-1 and TRBJ1-1; with no DNA, the TCRdb D assignment of TRBD1 cannot be verified. The CDR3 is made up of 13 amino acids. In germline, CDR1 is SQVTM, CDR2 ANQGSEA.

The genes are TRBV6-6 and TRBJ2-7. The germline gives CDR1 MNHNY, CDR2 SVGAGI (reference sequence). The CDR3 loop spans 14 amino acids. The CDR3 here is CASSTSGRSHEQYF.

The CDR3 is CASREAPYYGYTF. The chain employs TRBV12-3 or TRBV12-4 and TRBJ1-2; the D call from TCRdb, TRBD1, cannot be confirmed without DNA. This CDR3 region has 13 residues.

The J gene is TRBJ2-3, the V gene TRBV9; the D call from TCRdb, TRBD2, cannot be confirmed without DNA. The CDR3 contains 16 residues. Germline CDR1 reads SGDLS; CDR2 reads YYNGEE. CDR3 sequence: CASSVAVGRGGNTQYF.

The chain joins TRBV6-6 to TRBJ1-2. This CDR3 comprises 12 residues. The germline V gene encodes CDR1 MNHNY and CDR2 SVGAGI (reference sequence). CDR3: CASGGRVNGYTF.

The J gene is TRBJ1-2, the V gene TRBV29-1; as DNA is missing, the TRBD1 call by TCRdb cannot be tested. Looked up from germline, CDR1 is SQVTM and CDR2 is ANQGSEA. The CDR3 runs to 13 residues. CDR3 protein: CSVRGDFNYGYTF.

This chain joins TRBV6-2 or TRBV6-3 and TRBJ2-7; TCRdb's D gene call, TRBD1, goes unchecked for lack of DNA. This CDR3 region has 14 residues. Germline CDR1 is MNHEY and CDR2 is SVGEGT. CDR3 amino acids: CASSYSETAYEQYF.

This rearrangement joins TRBV12-3 or TRBV12-4 to TRBJ2-1. The CDR3 runs to 12 residues. CDR3 protein: CASSPGFHEQFF.

The J gene is TRBJ2-1, the V gene TRBV29-1; the TRBD1 assignment by TCRdb is unverifiable without DNA. CDR3 length: 14 residues. Germline values: CDR1 SQVTM, CDR2 ANQGSEA. The CDR3 spells CSVLGTGFHNEQFF.

The genes are TRBV29-1 and TRBJ1-2; TCRdb outputs TRBD1, but without DNA this stays unchecked. Germline CDR1 SQVTM, CDR2 ANQGSEA. This CDR3 spans 13 amino acids. The CDR3 spells CSVVRTAPYGYTF.

The CDR3: CASSQGTGELFF. The chain links TRBV28 to TRBJ2-2. Germline assignment: CDR1 MDHEN and CDR2 SYDVKM. The CDR3 has 12 residues.

The chain uses TRBV4-1 and TRBJ2-3; TCRdb returns TRBD1, unconfirmable since there is no DNA. This CDR3 spans 15 amino acids. Germline CDR1 MGHRA, CDR2 YSYEKL. This CDR3 reads CASSQDPQGSDTQYF.

This chain uses TRBV28 with TRBJ2-7. The CDR3 consists of 12 residues. Germline V gives CDR1 MDHEN, CDR2 SYDVKM. CDR3 protein: CASSLGLYEQYF.

The V gene is TRBV29-1, the J gene TRBJ2-3; as DNA is missing, the TRBD2 call by TCRdb cannot be tested. The CDR3 extends over 16 amino acids. Germline V CDR1 and CDR2: SQVTM, ANQGSEA. CDR3 in amino acids: CSVDETSGRALDTQYF.

The V call is TRBV7-9, the J call TRBJ2-7; TCRdb reports TRBD2, a call that lacks DNA to check it against. Germline values: CDR1 SEHNR, CDR2 FQNEAQ (reference sequence). The CDR3 loop spans 14 amino acids. CDR3 residues: CASSTSPGPYEQYF.

The gene calls are TRBV12-3 or TRBV12-4 and TRBJ2-2; the TRBD1 assignment by TCRdb is unverifiable without DNA. CDR3 length: 14 residues. CDR3 residues: CASSTGTNTGELFF.

This chain links TRBV4-1 with TRBJ2-1; TCRdb reports TRBD2, a call that lacks DNA to check it against. Germline CDR1 MGHRA, CDR2 YSYEKL. CDR3 length equals 17 residues. The CDR3 loop reads CASSQLGSGGADNEQFF.

The chain carries TRBV28 and TRBJ1-5; TCRdb designates TRBD1, a call that cannot be tested without DNA. CDR3 length equals 15 residues. Germline V gene data show CDR1 as MDHEN and CDR2 as SYDVKM. The CDR3 here is CASSLITGLGQPQHF.

The chain combines TRBV19 with TRBJ2-3. The CDR3 spans 12 residues. Per germline, CDR1 LNHDA and CDR2 SQIVND (reference sequence). The CDR3 reads CASSIGFDTQYF.